What follows describes a single T cell receptor beta chain. Which antigen it targets is not known. No base qualities exist here, and no much larger clone lies one base off it. TCRbeta CDR3 regions were amplified from genomic DNA using the immunoSEQ Assay, a bias-controlled multiplex PCR. The paper's data handling went like this. The number of nucleated cells in each sample was estimated by amplification of reference gene primers within the assay. To quantify the absolute abundance of each unique TCRbeta CDR3 rearrangement, sequence reads were collapsed and filtered. For each sample, productive Simpson clonality was calculated as the square root of Simpson's diversity index over productive rearrangements. In its TCRdb copy, this immuneACCESS table keeps in-frame sequences only and misses some clones. Where compared with another copy, unresolved V genes explain less than half of these, and the others have no known cause. V and J calls plus clone size are reproduced from that table; the DNA served to infer D and trimming. The sample contains around 210,000 clones, 88% of them found a single time. Around 1.5% of the sample lies in the top ten.

The junction shows trimming of 5 bases on V and 2 bases on J, plus 9 bases between the germline ends. Including cysteine and phenylalanine, the CDR3 has 13 amino acids. Only CDR3 DNA remains: 39 bases, in frame from the first base. CDR1 SGHTA and CDR2 FQGNSA are derived from the germline V gene. This sample was taken from a study of blood T cell repertoires in COVID-19 (dated by TCRdb to 2018 to 2020). A note on the overall study: Collaborator samples came from the United States, Italy and Spain and covered acute and convalescent phases of COVID-19. The prospective study material was composed of cDNA or gDNA derived from T cells, B-cell-depleted T cells, or PBMCs. The dataset comprised deeply sampled blood TCRbeta repertoires from subjects exposed to, actively infected with, or recovered from COVID-19. The repertoires were made available in a free public database intended to serve as a resource for research on the immune response to SARS-CoV-2. The samples were drawn from two sources: the first 160 participants of the ongoing ImmuneRACE study, and 950 to 1,500 subjects contributed by 6 global collaborators. The sample metadata nearly always contained a de-identified subject ID, COVID-19 status, age in years and sex. HLA class I and class II types, where available, came from metadata supplied by the sample provider rather than from assay-based typing. The paper's findings and limits, for the study overall: How much clinical and demographic metadata was included differed by source and by participant, and the metadata was provided uncurated.

Whole blood was collected in K2EDTA tubes by collaborating institutions according to the institutions' own protocols. For TCRbeta analysis, collaborators shipped samples in one of three forms: frozen whole blood, isolated PBMCs, or DNA extracted from either of those sample types. Recombination linked TRBV7-2 to TRBJ1-1, with no confidently assigned D gene. The sample taken for sequencing was peripheral blood. The receptor was derived from a man younger than 35 with active or convalescent COVID-19. The nucleotides read TGTGCCAGCAGCGCCAACAGCAACACTGAAGCTTTCTTT. Its protein is CASSANSNTEAFF.